This T cell receptor (beta chain) comes out of a study of T cells in Graves' hyperthyroidism and ophthalmopathy. Active moderate-to-severe ophthalmopathy, Clinical Activity Score at least 3, NOSPECS at least 4, under 3 months' duration. Approximately 10 ml of fresh peripheral blood supplied the PBMCs. The TCR beta CDR3 regions underwent amplification using RNA transcripts as the source. TCR CDR3 regions were first amplified by RT-PCR with HTBI primers. One entry per CDR3 protein, called by TCRdb with MiXCR from the multiplex PCR reads. The table includes 410,000 or so distinct CDR3 sequences, roughly 14% detected once. CDR1 is MNHEY and CDR2 is SMNVEV in the germline V gene (reference sequence). The CDR3 extends over 17 amino acids. Trimming left V 4 bases short and J 3 bases short, with 22 bases between. As regards this clonotype: A much bigger clone sits one base away, suggesting this may be a read error.

The gene calls are TRBV27 and TRBJ2-7, with D possibly called TRBD1 or TRBD2 (5 bases each). The sequence came from a man aged 18 to 29 with Graves' ophthalmopathy. Sequenced material: blood. CDR3 nucleotides: TGTGCCAGCAGTTCGGGAATCTGGCCAGGGAATCACTACGAGCAGTACTTC. Translating gives CASSSGIWPGNHYEQYF.